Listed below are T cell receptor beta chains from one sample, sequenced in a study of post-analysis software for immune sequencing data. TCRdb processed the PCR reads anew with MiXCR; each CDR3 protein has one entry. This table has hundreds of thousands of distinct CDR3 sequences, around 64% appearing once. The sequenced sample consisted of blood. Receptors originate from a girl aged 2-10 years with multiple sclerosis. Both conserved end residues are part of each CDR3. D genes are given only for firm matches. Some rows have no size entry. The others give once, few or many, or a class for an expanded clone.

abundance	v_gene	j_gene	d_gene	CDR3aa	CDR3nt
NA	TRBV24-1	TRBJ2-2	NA	CATSGDTGELFF	TGTGCCACCAGTGGGGACACCGGGGAGCTGTTTTTT
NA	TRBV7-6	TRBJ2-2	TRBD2	CASSFIAGAETNTGELFF	TGTGCCAGCAGCTTTATAGCGGGGGCCGAAACTAACACCGGGGAGCTGTTTTTT
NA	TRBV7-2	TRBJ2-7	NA	CASSSYLGYEQYF	TGTGCCAGCAGCTCCTATTTAGGCTACGAGCAGTACTTC
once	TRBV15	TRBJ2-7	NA	CATSRSSSYEQYF	TGTGCCACCAGCAGGTCTAGCTCCTACGAGCAGTACTTC
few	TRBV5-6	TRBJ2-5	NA	CASSWGYQETQYF	TGTGCCAGCAGCTGGGGGTACCAAGAGACCCAGTACTTC
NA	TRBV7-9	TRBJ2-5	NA	CALSGGGRGTQYF	TGTGCCCTATCGGGAGGGGGCCGAGGGACCCAGTACTTC
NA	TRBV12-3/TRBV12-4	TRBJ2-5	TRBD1	CASSSHLRQGPETQYF	TGTGCCAGCAGTTCACACTTAAGACAGGGTCCAGAGACCCAGTACTTC
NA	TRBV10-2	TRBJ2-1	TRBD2	CASSVPAGVTDNEQFF	TGCGCCAGCAGTGTCCCAGCGGGAGTAACGGATAATGAGCAGTTCTTC
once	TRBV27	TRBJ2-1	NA	CASMARASSYNEQFF	TGTGCCAGCATGGCGAGGGCGAGCTCCTACAATGAGCAGTTCTTC
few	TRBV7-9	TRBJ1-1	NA	CASSTVNTEAFF	TGTGCCAGCTCGACTGTGAACACTGAAGCTTTCTTT
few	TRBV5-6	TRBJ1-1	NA	CASSERGMNTEAFF	TGTGCCAGCAGCGAGAGGGGAATGAACACTGAAGCTTTCTTT
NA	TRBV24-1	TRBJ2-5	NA	CATSDPRELGGETQYF	TGTGCCACCAGTGACCCCCGGGAGCTTGGGGGGGAGACCCAGTACTTC
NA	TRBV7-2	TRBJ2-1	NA	CASSPRGTSYNEQFF	TGTGCCAGCAGCCCCAGGGGCACTTCCTACAATGAGCAGTTCTTC
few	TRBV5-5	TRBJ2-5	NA	CASSLGQPAVAQYF	TGTGCCAGCAGCTTGGGGCAGCCCGCAGTCGCCCAGTACTTC
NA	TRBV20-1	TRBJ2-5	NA	CGARDVGRLAQQETQYF	TGCGGTGCTAGAGATGTAGGACGGCTAGCGCAACAAGAGACCCAGTACTTC
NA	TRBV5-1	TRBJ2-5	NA	CAGSSQPTGFQETQYF	TGCGCCGGCAGCTCGCAACCGACAGGCTTCCAAGAGACCCAGTACTTC
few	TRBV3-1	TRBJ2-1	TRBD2	CASSHPGLAGGPGEQFF	TGTGCCAGCAGCCACCCGGGACTAGCGGGGGGGCCTGGGGAGCAGTTCTTC
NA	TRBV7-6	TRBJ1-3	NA	CASSPRLGNTIYF	TGTGCCAGCAGCCCCCGGCTGGGAAACACCATATATTTT
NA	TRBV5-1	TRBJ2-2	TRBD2	CASSFRGVTGELFF	TGCGCCAGCAGCTTCCGGGGGGTCACCGGGGAGCTGTTTTTT
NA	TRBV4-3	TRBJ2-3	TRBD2	CASRQGASGATDTQYF	TGCGCCAGCAGACAAGGGGCTAGCGGGGCCACAGATACGCAGTATTTT
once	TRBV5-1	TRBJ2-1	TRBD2	CASSTIAGDYNEQFF	TGCGCCAGCAGCACTATAGCGGGAGACTACAATGAGCAGTTCTTC
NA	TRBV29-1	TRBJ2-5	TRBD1	CSFRTGVGETQYF	TGCAGCTTCCGGACAGGGGTTGGGGAGACCCAGTACTTC
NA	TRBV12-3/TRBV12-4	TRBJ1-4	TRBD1	CASRRDRGPEKLFF	TGTGCCAGCAGACGGGACAGGGGGCCTGAAAAACTGTTTTTT
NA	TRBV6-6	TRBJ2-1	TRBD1	CASSPRTGGIYNEQFF	TGTGCCAGCAGCCCTCGGACAGGGGGGATTTACAATGAGCAGTTCTTC
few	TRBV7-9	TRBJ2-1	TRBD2	CASSSPLTSGLYNEQFF	TGTGCCAGCAGCTCCCCCCTGACTAGCGGACTGTACAATGAGCAGTTCTTC
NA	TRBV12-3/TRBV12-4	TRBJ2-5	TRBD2	CASSLSGGTNKETQYF	TGTGCCAGCAGTCTCTCAGGAGGGACTAACAAAGAGACCCAGTACTTC
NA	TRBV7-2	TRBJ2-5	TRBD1	CASSAGTGGGETQYF	TGTGCCAGCAGCGCCGGGACAGGGGGTGGAGAGACCCAGTACTTC
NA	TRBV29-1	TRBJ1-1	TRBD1	CSVADRGEAFF	TGCAGCGTTGCCGACAGGGGGGAAGCTTTCTTT
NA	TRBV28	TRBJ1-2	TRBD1	CASRGQTFYGYTF	TGTGCCAGCAGGGGACAGACTTTCTATGGCTACACCTTC
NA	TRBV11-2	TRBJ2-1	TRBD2	CASSLVGRFNEQFF	TGTGCCAGCAGTCTCGTCGGGAGGTTCAATGAGCAGTTCTTC
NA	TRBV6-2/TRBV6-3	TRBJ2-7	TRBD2	CASRVSGNPYEQYF	TGTGCCAGCAGGGTTAGCGGGAACCCCTACGAGCAGTACTTC
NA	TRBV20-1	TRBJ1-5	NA	CSARGWDSNQPQHF	TGCAGTGCTAGAGGATGGGACAGCAATCAGCCCCAGCATTTT
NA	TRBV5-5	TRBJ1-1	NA	CASSRRDGNTEAFF	TGTGCCAGCAGCAGAAGGGACGGTAACACTGAAGCTTTCTTT
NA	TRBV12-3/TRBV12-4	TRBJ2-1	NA	CASSLTRQSSYNEQFF	TGTGCCAGCAGTTTAACCCGACAGAGCTCCTACAATGAGCAGTTCTTC
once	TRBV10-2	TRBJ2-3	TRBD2	CASSDAGEATDTQYF	TGCGCCAGCAGTGACGCGGGGGAAGCGACAGATACGCAGTATTTT
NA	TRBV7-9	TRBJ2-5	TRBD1	CASSARQGVKETQYF	TGTGCCAGCAGCGCACGACAGGGAGTCAAAGAGACCCAGTACTTC
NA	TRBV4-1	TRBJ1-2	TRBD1	CASSQDGDRAYGYTF	TGCGCCAGCAGCCAAGATGGGGACAGGGCCTATGGCTACACCTTC
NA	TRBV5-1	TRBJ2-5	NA	CASSLYMQETQYF	TGCGCCAGCAGCCTCTATATGCAAGAGACCCAGTACTTC
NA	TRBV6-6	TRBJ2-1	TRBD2	CASSYSGGRASEQFF	TGTGCCAGCAGTTACTCGGGTGGGAGGGCCTCCGAGCAGTTCTTC
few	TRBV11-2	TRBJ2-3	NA	CASSLVGRGTSTDTQYF	TGTGCCAGCAGCTTAGTCGGTCGGGGGACTAGCACAGATACGCAGTATTTT
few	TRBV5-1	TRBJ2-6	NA	CASSTDPTFSSGANVLTF	TGCGCCAGCAGCACGGACCCTACCTTCTCTTCTGGGGCCAACGTCCTGACTTTC
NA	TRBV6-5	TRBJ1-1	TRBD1	CASSYRTGGLMNTEAFF	TGTGCCAGCAGTTACAGGACAGGGGGCCTCATGAACACTGAAGCTTTCTTT
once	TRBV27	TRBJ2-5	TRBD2	CASSLSGRPQETQYF	TGTGCCAGCAGTTTAAGCGGGAGACCTCAAGAGACCCAGTACTTC
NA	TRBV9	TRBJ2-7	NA	CASSVATGGYEQYF	TGTGCCAGCAGCGTAGCAACCGGGGGATACGAGCAGTACTTC
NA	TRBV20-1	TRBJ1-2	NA	CSATFGGYGGYTF	TGCAGTGCTACCTTCGGGGGCTATGGTGGCTACACCTTC
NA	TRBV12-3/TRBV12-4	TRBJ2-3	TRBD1	CASRTGQGSTDVQYF	TGTGCCAGCAGAACGGGACAGGGAAGCACAGATGTGCAATATTTT
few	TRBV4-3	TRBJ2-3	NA	CASSREGDTQYF	TGCGCCAGCAGCCGCGAAGGGGATACGCAGTATTTT
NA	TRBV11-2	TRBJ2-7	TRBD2	CASSFLAGDEQYF	TGTGCCAGCAGCTTTCTAGCGGGAGACGAGCAGTACTTC
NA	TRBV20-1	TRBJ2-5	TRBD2	CSADSGGQETQYF	TGCAGTGCGGACAGCGGGGGGCAAGAGACCCAGTACTTC